This entry lists 14 T cell receptor beta chains sequenced from one sample in a study of cytomegalovirus exposure and HLA in healthy donors. It was with 60 Vbeta and 13 Jbeta primers that the PCR ran. Produced via immunoSEQ multiplex PCR; TCRdb's table is partial and in-frame only. The sample contains 95,000 to 150,000 clones, around 70% of which appear only once. Source material: PBMCs. The receptor set was obtained from a woman between 40 and 50 years old in good health and CMV-seronegative.

The V call is TRBV6-5, the J call TRBJ1-1, with no clear D. The V gene lost 2 bases and the J gene lost 1 base, with 11 bases spanning the gap. Germline V gene data show CDR1 as MNHEY and CDR2 as SVGAGI. The CDR3 is made up of 15 amino acids. The DNA for the CDR3 is TGTGCCAGCAGTTACCCTCTCACAGAGAACACTGAAGCTTTCTTT. It translates to CASSYPLTENTEAFF.

V is TRBV7-2 and J is TRBJ1-1; 7 bases agree with TRBD1. Trimming took 5 bases from V and 2 from J; bases not matched to a gene: 5. The CDR3 extends over 14 amino acids. In germline, CDR1 is SGHTA, CDR2 FQGNSA. The DNA for the CDR3 is TGTGCCAGCAGCGTCGACAGGGTCAACACTGAAGCTTTCTTT. It is translated as CASSVDRVNTEAFF.

The gene calls are TRBV27 and TRBJ1-2; D remains unclear. This CDR3 region has 14 residues. V lost 5 bases and J 8 bases, leaving 18 bases between the germline ends. Germline CDR1 and CDR2: MNHEY and SMNVEV (reference sequence). The CDR3 reads CASSPEGAASGYTF. In DNA, the CDR3 is TGTGCCAGCAGTCCCGAGGGTGCCGCCAGCGGCTACACCTTC.

The chain has TRBV6-1 and TRBJ1-2; D may be TRBD1 (5 bases). The CDR3 is 14 amino acids. Germline V CDR1 and CDR2: MNHNS, SASEGT. The germline V and J ends were trimmed by 1 base and 3 bases, with 9 bases remaining between them. The CDR3 region has the DNA TGTGCCAGCAGTGAAGAGGGCAGGGACTATGGCTACACCTTC. Translated: CASSEEGRDYGYTF.

This clone was seen more than once but under ten times. The rearrangement links TRBV4-1 to TRBJ2-7, with 14 bases that match TRBD2. The CDR3 loop spans 18 amino acids. Looked up from germline, CDR1 is MGHRA and CDR2 is YSYEKL. The V and J ends lost 3 bases and 1 base, in that order; junction bases with no gene match: 8. The CDR3 sequence: CASSHPGTSGSTSYEQYF. The CDR3 nucleotides read TGCGCCAGCAGCCACCCCGGGACTAGCGGGAGTACATCCTACGAGCAGTACTTC.

The chain joins TRBV7-8 to TRBJ1-1; the D is unclear. The V end lost 1 base, the J end lost 0 bases, and 12 bases lay between the germline ends. Germline V lookup: CDR1 SGHVS, CDR2 FQNEAQ. The CDR3 is made up of 16 amino acids. CDR3 DNA sequence: TGTGCCAGCAGCTTAGAAGGGAGACTTATGAACACTGAAGCTTTCTTT. This sequence encodes CASSLEGRLMNTEAFF.

V usage is TRBV9 and J usage is TRBJ2-7; tentative D call: TRBD2 (5 bases). This CDR3 spans 15 amino acids. Looked up from germline, CDR1 is SGDLS and CDR2 is YYNGEE. V shed 0 bases and J shed 0 bases, with 10 bases lying between them. The CDR3 nucleotides read TGTGCCAGCAGCGTAGACTCGGGAAGCTCCTACGAGCAGTACTTC. Protein sequence: CASSVDSGSSYEQYF. The entire variable domain, with the rest obtained from reference TRBV9 and TRBJ2-7, is as follows: DSGVTQTPKHLITATGQRVTLRCSPRSGDLSVYWYQQSLDQGLQFLIQYYNGEERAKGNILERFSAQQFPDLHSELNLSSLELGDSALYFCASSVDSGSSYEQYFGPGTRLTVT.

The chain carries TRBV6-5 and TRBJ2-3; TRBD2 agrees at 7 bases. V was pared by 3 bases and J by 3 bases, with 9 bases of the junction left unmatched. Germline V gene sequence: CDR1 MNHEY, CDR2 SVGAGI. This CDR3 has 16 amino acids. CDR3 DNA sequence: TGTGCCAGCAGTTATGGAGCACAGCGGGGAACAGATACGCAGTATTTT. Amino acid sequence: CASSYGAQRGTDTQYF.

The rearrangement uses TRBV7-9 and TRBJ1-2; D not resolved. The V gene's germline CDR1 is SEHNR and CDR2 FQNEAQ (reference sequence). V lost 4 bases, J lost 0 bases, and 9 bases lay in between. The CDR3 loop spans 14 amino acids. The CDR3 loop reads CASSSTSANYGYTF. Here the CDR3 DNA reads TGTGCCAGCAGCTCCACGTCGGCTAACTATGGCTACACCTTC.

A few counts support this clone. The gene calls are TRBV29-1 and TRBJ2-7; 8 positions match TRBD1. The ends lost 6 bases at V and 7 bases at J; junction bases unmatched: 8. Germline V lookup: CDR1 SQVTM, CDR2 ANQGSEA. This CDR3 comprises 12 residues. The CDR3 spells CSVHDRGGEQYF. For the CDR3, the DNA is TGCAGCGTGCATGACAGGGGTGGAGAGCAGTACTTC.

The chain carries TRBV5-1 and TRBJ2-3; 8 bases match TRBD2. This CDR3 region has 15 residues. The junction had 8 bases not matched to a gene; V was cut back by 3 bases and J by 5 bases. Per germline, CDR1 SGHRS and CDR2 YFSETQ. In DNA, the CDR3 is TGCGCCAGCAGCTCAACGGGGGGGCCTGGAGATACGCAGTATTTT. As protein: CASSSTGGPGDTQYF. The full variable domain, with the rest looked up from reference TRBV5-1 and TRBJ2-3, is KAGVTQTPRYLIKTRGQQVTLSCSPISGHRSVSWYQQTPGQGLQFLFEYFSETQRNKGNFPGRFSGRQFSNSRSEMNVSTLELGDSALYLCASSSTGGPGDTQYFGPGTRLTVL.

This clone appeared a few times. The J gene is TRBJ1-1, the V gene TRBV5-1; 7 nucleotides match TRBD1. Trimming took 4 bases from V and 1 from J; bases not matched to a gene: 4. The CDR3 has 14 amino acids. Germline V gene sequence: CDR1 SGHRS, CDR2 YFSETQ. CDR3 loop: CASSPAGGNTEAFF. The CDR3 DNA reads as TGCGCCAGCAGCCCGGCAGGGGGGAACACTGAAGCTTTCTTT.

The chain carries TRBV4-1 and TRBJ2-3, with D perhaps matching TRBD2 (5 bases). The ends were cut back, 1 base at V and 1 base at J, with 12 bases in the middle. The germline V gene has CDR1 MGHRA and CDR2 YSYEKL. The length of the CDR3 is 16 residues. DNA of the CDR3: TGCGCCAGCAGCCAAGGGGAGACCTCGGGCACAGATACGCAGTATTTT. Translation: CASSQGETSGTDTQYF.

The V gene is TRBV27, the J gene TRBJ2-7; a weak D match, TRBD2 (5 bases). CDR1 and CDR2 (germline): MNHEY, SMNVEV (reference sequence). The CDR3 has 15 residues. The V and J ends lost 5 bases and 5 bases respectively, with 19 bases between them. The CDR3, as DNA: TGTGCCAGCAGTGGTTCTTCCGGGATGGAGGACGAGCAGTACTTC. Translation gives CASSGSSGMEDEQYF.